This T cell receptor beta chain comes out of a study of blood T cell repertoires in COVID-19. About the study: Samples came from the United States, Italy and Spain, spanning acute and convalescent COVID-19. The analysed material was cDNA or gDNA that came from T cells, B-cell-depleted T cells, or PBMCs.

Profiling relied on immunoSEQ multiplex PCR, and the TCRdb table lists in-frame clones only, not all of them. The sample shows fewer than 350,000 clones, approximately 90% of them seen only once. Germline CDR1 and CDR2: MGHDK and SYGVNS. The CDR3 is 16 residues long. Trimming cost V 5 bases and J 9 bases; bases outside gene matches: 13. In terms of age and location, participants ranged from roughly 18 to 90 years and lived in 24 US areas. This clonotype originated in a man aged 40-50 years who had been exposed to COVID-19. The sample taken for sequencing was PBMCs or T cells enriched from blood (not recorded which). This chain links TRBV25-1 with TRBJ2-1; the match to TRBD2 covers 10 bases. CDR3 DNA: TGTGCCAGCAGTCGGCAGCTAGCGGGAGAAGTTAGTGAGCAGTTCTTC. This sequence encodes CASSRQLAGEVSEQFF.